The entry that follows covers one TCR beta chain sequence. Amplification targeted TCR beta CDR3 regions from RNA transcripts. HTBI primers drove first-round RT-PCR of the TCR CDR3. TCRdb independently ran MiXCR on the multiplex PCR reads; one entry per CDR3 protein. The profile covers some 440,000 distinct CDR3 sequences, with around 14% appearing a single time and approximately 7.5% taken by the ten largest. The germline CDR1 and CDR2 sequences are LNHDA and SQIVND (reference sequence). CDR3 length: 16 amino acids. With V trimmed by 6 bases and J by 6 bases, 13 bases remained unmatched. The data were obtained in a study of T cells in Graves' hyperthyroidism and ophthalmopathy.

Sequences were obtained from blood. The TCR comes from a young woman with Graves' hyperthyroidism. The chain carries TRBV19 and TRBJ2-4, with 8 bases lining up with TRBD2. This CDR3 reads CASSGLKSGRGNIQYF. The DNA for the CDR3 is TGTGCCAGTAGCGGGCTTAAAAGCGGGAGAGGAAACATTCAGTACTTC.